This T cell receptor (beta chain) was found in a study of cytomegalovirus exposure and HLA in healthy donors. This PCR relied on a set of 60 Vbeta primers and 13 Jbeta primers. Assay: immunoSEQ multiplex PCR; the TCRdb copy retains only in-frame clones and omits some. The sample shows approximately 120,000 clones, roughly 80% of them seen only once. Germline CDR1 SGHVS, CDR2 FNYEAQ. V was clipped by 5 bases and J by 0 bases; unmatched bases: 6. This CDR3 comprises 16 residues. The V gene is TRBV7-6, the J gene TRBJ1-3; the match to TRBD1 covers 8 bases. This receptor was obtained from a female donor in good health and CMV-seronegative. Sequenced input: PBMCs. The CDR3 DNA reads TGTGCCAGCAGCCCTCGACAGGGGTACTCTGGAAACACCATATATTTT. Residues: CASSPRQGYSGNTIYF.